One sample yielded the 32 T cell receptor beta chains listed below, sequenced in a study of neurological immune-mediated disorders (dated by TCRdb to the late 2010s). The library was generated by 5' RACE. For sequencing, an Illumina HiSeq 2500 was employed. TCRdb took the public reads, trimmed them with fastp at Q25, ran MiXCR for clone calling and kept in-frame beta chains. Each CDR3 protein gets just one entry, which takes the most common genes and DNA from the rows behind it. For this sample the table gives over 35,000 distinct CDR3 sequences, of which around 2.5% were detected only once. Together, the top ten hold around 10% of the sample. The sequencing input was PBMCs. The source is a young man with multiple sclerosis.

This clonotype was observed at least ten times. The chain joins TRBV10-3 to TRBJ1-1, with TRBD1 identical over 11 bases. Germline lookup yields CDR1 ENHRY and CDR2 SYGVKD. This CDR3 comprises 15 residues. V was pared by 8 bases and J by 7 bases, with 12 bases of the junction left unmatched. CDR3 sequence reads: CAIGKRDRGSDEAFF. The CDR3, as DNA: TGTGCCATCGGAAAAAGGGACAGGGGGTCGGATGAAGCTTTCTTT.

The sample holds many counts of this clonotype. This rearrangement joins TRBV20-1 to TRBJ2-7, with 8 bases fitting TRBD2. J lost 0 bases, V lost 0 bases, and 4 bases had no gene match. This CDR3 is 15 amino acids long. The V gene's germline CDR1 is DFQATT and CDR2 SNEGSKA (reference sequence). The chain's CDR3 is CSARDTGGSSYEQYF. The CDR3 nucleotides are TGCAGTGCTAGAGATACGGGAGGGAGCTCCTACGAGCAGTACTTC.

The sample holds many counts of this clonotype. This chain connects TRBV5-1 to TRBJ2-2; D is undetermined. CDR1 is SGHRS and CDR2 is YFSETQ in the germline V gene. The CDR3 is 15 amino acids. V gave up 0 bases and J gave up 5 bases, with 11 bases separating them. This CDR3 reads CASSLEADGTGELFF. The CDR3 DNA sequence: TGCGCCAGCAGCTTGGAGGCAGATGGGACCGGGGAGCTGTTTTTT.

This clonotype has ten or more counts. The chain joins TRBV6-5 to TRBJ2-1, with 9 bases matching TRBD1. Unmatched junction bases numbered 6, after V lost 6 bases and J lost 3 bases. There are 15 residues in the CDR3. Germline CDR1 reads MNHEY; CDR2 reads SVGAGI. The CDR3 sequence is CASSPRDRVYNEQFF. The CDR3 DNA reads as TGTGCCAGCAGCCCCCGGGACAGGGTCTACAATGAGCAGTTCTTC.

This clonotype appeared many times. The chain uses TRBV7-8 and TRBJ2-7, with 9 positions matching TRBD1. This CDR3 has 14 residues. After removal of 1 base from V and 2 bases from J, the junction contained 0 bases not matched to a gene. CDR1 and CDR2 (germline): SGHVS, FQNEAQ. The CDR3 loop reads CASSLGTGAYEQYF. Written as DNA, the CDR3 is TGTGCCAGCAGCTTAGGGACAGGGGCCTACGAGCAGTACTTC.

Ten or more counts support this clonotype. The chain links TRBV20-1 to TRBJ2-7, with D unclear. This CDR3 has 12 residues. From germline, CDR1 is DFQATT and CDR2 SNEGSKA (reference sequence). V was clipped by 7 bases and J by 5 bases, with 15 bases between them. CDR3 sequence (DNA): TGCAGTGTCGATAGCCTTTCAGACGAGCAGTACTTC. This gives the protein CSVDSLSDEQYF.

This clonotype showed up many times. The chain has TRBV6-5 and TRBJ2-7; a weak D match, TRBD1 (5 bases). Germline V gene sequence: CDR1 MNHEY, CDR2 SVGAGI. This CDR3 spans 15 amino acids. Trimming left V 0 bases short and J 0 bases short, with 9 bases between. The CDR3 loop reads CASSYSRGSSYEQYF. CDR3 in DNA: TGTGCCAGCAGTTACTCTAGGGGATCCTCCTACGAGCAGTACTTC.

This clonotype has at least ten counts. For the CDR3, the DNA is TGCAGTGCTAAAGCGACTACTAGCACAGATACGCAGTATTTT. Translating it yields CSAKATTSTDTQYF. This sequence joins TRBV20-1 and TRBJ2-3; D possibly corresponds to TRBD2 (5 bases). Between the trimmed V and J ends, which lost 4 bases and 0 bases, there was a span of 11 bases. CDR3 size: 14 residues. The germline V gene has CDR1 DFQATT and CDR2 SNEGSKA (reference sequence).

This clonotype was observed at least ten times. V usage is TRBV5-1 and J usage is TRBJ2-1, with 8 bases fitting TRBD1. The CDR3 loop spans 13 amino acids. Germline values: CDR1 SGHRS, CDR2 YFSETQ. After removal of 4 bases from V and 7 bases from J, the junction contained 4 bases not matched to a gene. The CDR3 DNA is TGCGCCAGCAGCGGACAGGGTCCTAATGAGCAGTTCTTC. This codes for CASSGQGPNEQFF.

The sample holds many counts of this clonotype. The chain joins TRBV4-1 to TRBJ2-7, with 10 bases identical to TRBD1. V lost 2 bases to trimming and J lost 0 bases; unmatched junction nucleotides: 13. The CDR3 has 19 residues. Germline-derived CDR1 and CDR2 are MGHRA and YSYEKL. As DNA, the CDR3 is TGCGCCAGCAGCCAATCGAACAATGGACAGGGGGAAATCTCCTACGAGCAGTACTTC. It is translated as CASSQSNNGQGEISYEQYF.

This clonotype was seen many times. The J gene is TRBJ1-2, the V gene TRBV20-1; TRBD1 matches 10 bases. The CDR3 contains 14 residues. Germline V gives CDR1 DFQATT, CDR2 SNEGSKA (reference sequence). J was trimmed by 6 bases and V by 1 base; bases with no gene match: 5. This CDR3 is CSARGPTGGHGYTF. Written as DNA, the CDR3 is TGCAGTGCTAGAGGTCCGACAGGGGGCCATGGCTACACCTTC.

This clonotype was detected many times. This chain connects TRBV7-2 to TRBJ1-5; the match to TRBD1 covers 7 bases. Losses at the gene ends were 5 bases for V and 1 base for J; bases not matched to a gene: 17. The CDR3 consists of 19 residues. Germline lookup yields CDR1 SGHTA and CDR2 FQGNSA. The CDR3, as DNA: TGTGCCAGCAGCCCAAAGCACAGGGGATTAGATAGGAGCAATCAGCCCCAGCATTTT. The encoded protein is CASSPKHRGLDRSNQPQHF.

This clonotype has a count of ten or more. The V call is TRBV3-1, the J call TRBJ1-1; D is unclear. CDR1 and CDR2 from the germline V gene are LGHDT and YNNKEL (reference sequence). This CDR3 contains 14 residues. V was pared by 8 bases and J by 4 bases, with 17 bases between. The CDR3: CASRERLDFTEAFF. As DNA, the CDR3 is TGTGCCAGCCGGGAGAGACTAGATTTCACTGAAGCTTTCTTT.

This clonotype showed up many times. The V and J genes are TRBV20-1 and TRBJ2-7, with a tentative D call TRBD1 (6 bases). Per germline, CDR1 DFQATT and CDR2 SNEGSKA (reference sequence). Deletions cut 5 bases from V and 0 bases from J, with 20 bases between. The CDR3 length is 16 residues. The CDR3 region has the DNA TGCAGTGCTCTTAGGCCCGACAGGCTGAGCTCCTACGAGCAGTACTTC. Residues: CSALRPDRLSSYEQYF.

This clonotype was found many times. The chain links TRBV20-1 to TRBJ1-5, with 10 bases aligning to TRBD1. This CDR3 region has 17 residues. The junction had 6 bases not matched to a gene; V was cut back by 1 base and J by 0 bases. Per germline, CDR1 DFQATT and CDR2 SNEGSKA (reference sequence). CDR3 DNA: TGCAGTGCTAGAGTAGGGACAGGGGCGGGTAGCAATCAGCCCCAGCATTTT. Translating gives CSARVGTGAGSNQPQHF.

This clonotype was counted many times. For the CDR3, the DNA is TGTGCCAGTCACGGGACCCAGAGCACCGGGGAGCTGTTTTTT. This codes for CASHGTQSTGELFF. The chain is built from TRBV6-1 and TRBJ2-2, with D tentatively TRBD1 or TRBD2 (5 bases each). CDR3 length: 14 amino acids. Germline V gene lookup returns CDR1 MNHNS and CDR2 SASEGT. Between the trimmed V and J ends, which lost 9 bases and 4 bases, there was a span of 15 bases.

This clonotype was seen at least ten times. The chain employs TRBV7-8 and TRBJ1-5, with D possibly being TRBD1 (5 bases). The germline CDR1 and CDR2 sequences are SGHVS and FQNEAQ. V was clipped by 2 bases and J by 1 base, with 12 bases between them. CDR3 length: 16 amino acids. In DNA form, the CDR3 reads TGTGCCAGCAGCTTATACGGGGGTTCGAGCAATCAGCCCCAGCATTTT. Its translation: CASSLYGGSSNQPQHF.

This clonotype was observed at least ten times. This chain joins TRBV5-1 and TRBJ2-1; 11 bases line up with TRBD2. From germline, CDR1 is SGHRS and CDR2 YFSETQ. This CDR3 comprises 16 residues. J was trimmed by 5 bases and V by 3 bases; bases with no gene match: 7. CDR3 region: CASSSASGLADNEQFF. The CDR3 DNA reads TGCGCCAGCAGCTCCGCCTCGGGACTAGCGGACAATGAGCAGTTCTTC.

This clonotype was detected ten times or more. The rearrangement uses TRBV20-1 and TRBJ1-1; D gene uncertain. The V gene lost 3 bases and the J gene lost 4 bases, with 12 bases spanning the gap. Germline CDR1 DFQATT, CDR2 SNEGSKA (reference sequence). The CDR3 runs to 13 residues. The CDR3 DNA reads TGCAGTGCTAGCAGGAGGGCAAGCACTGAAGCTTTCTTT. Amino acids: CSASRRASTEAFF.

Only a few counts were recorded for this clonotype. This may arise from a read error, as a much more abundant clone is one base away. The chain uses TRBV6-5 and TRBJ2-5; D may be TRBD1 or TRBD2 (5 bases each). The CDR3 has 11 residues. The germline V gene has CDR1 MNHEY and CDR2 SVGAGI. Between the trimmed V and J ends, which lost 7 bases and 10 bases, there was a span of 13 bases. This CDR3 is CASIEGTNQYF. The DNA of the CDR3 is TGTGCCAGCATCGAGGGGACGAACCAGTACTTC.

This clonotype was detected ten times or more. The chain joins TRBV20-1 to TRBJ1-4; the match to TRBD1 covers 10 bases. V trimming: 2 bases; J trimming: 6 bases; junction bases outside the gene matches: 3. Per the germline V gene, CDR1 is DFQATT and CDR2 is SNEGSKA (reference sequence). There are 14 residues in the CDR3. The CDR3 sequence is CSARSGTGDEKLFF. CDR3 DNA: TGCAGTGCTAGATCTGGGACAGGGGATGAAAAACTGTTTTTT.

This clonotype was counted many times. The V gene is TRBV12-3 or TRBV12-4, the J gene TRBJ1-1, with 7 bases lining up with TRBD1. With V trimmed by 6 bases and J by 3 bases, 7 bases remained unmatched. This CDR3 is built from 14 residues. CDR3: CASRRRQGDTEAFF. As DNA, the CDR3 is TGTGCCAGCAGGCGACGACAGGGTGACACTGAAGCTTTCTTT.

This clonotype has at least ten counts. The V and J genes are TRBV5-1 and TRBJ2-5; a possible D gene is TRBD1 (6 bases). CDR1 is SGHRS and CDR2 is YFSETQ in the germline V gene. The CDR3 consists of 13 residues. The V and J ends lost 4 bases and 4 bases respectively, with 11 bases between them. The CDR3 coding sequence is TGCGCCAGCAGCCCCCGAGGGGGAGAGACCCAGTACTTC. It yields the protein CASSPRGGETQYF.

This clonotype was detected ten times or more. This CDR3 is CSARVDLNTGELFF. The CDR3 bases are TGCAGTGCTAGAGTGGACCTGAACACCGGGGAGCTGTTTTTT. J is TRBJ2-2 and V is TRBV20-1; no firm D call. CDR1 is DFQATT, CDR2 SNEGSKA, per germline (reference sequence). Trimming shortened V by 1 base and J by 1 base, and 7 bases separated the two germline ends. The CDR3 has 14 residues.

Ten or more counts support this clonotype. This CDR3 is CASLGGPSYNEQFF. The CDR3 nucleotides read TGTGCCAGCCTGGGGGGGCCTTCCTACAATGAGCAGTTCTTC. This rearrangement joins TRBV12-3 or TRBV12-4 to TRBJ2-1, with TRBD2 as a possible D gene (7 bases). The V end lost 8 bases, the J end lost 1 base, and 12 bases lay between the germline ends. The CDR3 totals 14 residues.

This clonotype was seen many times. The chain links TRBV5-1 to TRBJ2-5, with 7 nucleotides matching TRBD2. The V gene end was trimmed by 0 bases and the J gene end by 1 base; junction bases not matched to a gene: 6. The CDR3 extends over 16 amino acids. Germline values: CDR1 SGHRS, CDR2 YFSETQ. CDR3 sequence (DNA): TGCGCCAGCAGCTTGGGTCACACGGGGGGCCAAGAGACCCAGTACTTC. It yields the protein CASSLGHTGGQETQYF.

In its sample, this clonotype was seen many times. This chain uses TRBV7-8 with TRBJ1-1; unclear D gene. Germline V gene data show CDR1 as SGHVS and CDR2 as FQNEAQ. The CDR3 length is 13 residues. V lost 1 base to trimming and J lost 6 bases, with 9 bases between them. The CDR3 DNA is TGTGCCAGCAGCTTAGACGGTTTCGCTGAAGCTTTCTTT. Protein product: CASSLDGFAEAFF.

This clonotype was seen many times. The chain joins TRBV6-5 to TRBJ2-1; D remains ambiguous. V lost 7 bases and J 0 bases, leaving 7 bases between the germline ends. The CDR3 spans 13 residues. The germline CDR1 and CDR2 sequences are MNHEY and SVGAGI. DNA for the CDR3: TGTGCCAGCAAGCGAAGCTCCTACAATGAGCAGTTCTTC. Translating gives CASKRSSYNEQFF.

This clonotype was seen ten or more times. This chain uses TRBV20-1 with TRBJ2-1, with D perhaps TRBD2 (5 bases). This CDR3 contains 15 residues. Trimming pared 0 bases from V and 5 bases from J, leaving 14 bases between. Germline V gives CDR1 DFQATT, CDR2 SNEGSKA (reference sequence). The CDR3, as DNA: TGCAGTGCTAGAGATCTATGGCTAGCCAACAATGAGCAGTTCTTC. Translated, it gives CSARDLWLANNEQFF.

This clonotype has at least ten counts. The genes are TRBV5-4 and TRBJ1-4, with TRBD1 as a possible D gene (6 bases). Trimming cost V 2 bases and J 6 bases, with 11 bases left between them. Germline V gives CDR1 SGHNT, CDR2 YYREEE (reference sequence). This CDR3 spans 14 amino acids. This CDR3 is CASSFGGAYEKLFF. The CDR3 DNA reads TGTGCCAGCAGCTTCGGGGGGGCTTATGAAAAACTGTTTTTT.

This clonotype was picked up many times. The V and J genes are TRBV7-4 and TRBJ1-1, with no clear D. The V gene lost 3 bases and the J gene lost 0 bases, with 8 bases spanning the gap. The germline CDR1 and CDR2 sequences are SGHVT and SQSDAQ. The CDR3 length is 14 residues. The CDR3 sequence is CASSFPPVNTEAFF. CDR3 nucleotide sequence: TGTGCCAGCAGCTTCCCCCCGGTGAACACTGAAGCTTTCTTT.

This clonotype was found many times. This CDR3 reads CSARDHTLAGEDEQYF. The CDR3 DNA sequence: TGCAGTGCTAGAGATCATACTCTAGCGGGAGAGGACGAGCAGTACTTC. The gene calls are TRBV20-1 and TRBJ2-7; 10 bases line up with TRBD2. V shed 0 bases, J shed 5 bases, and the junction held 10 bases outside the gene matches. CDR1 and CDR2 (germline): DFQATT, SNEGSKA (reference sequence). The CDR3 totals 16 residues.